The entry that follows covers one T cell receptor beta chain sequence. These data come from a study of blood T cell repertoires in COVID-19. Overall study: Material from acute and convalescent COVID-19 was sourced from the United States, Italy and Spain. From T cells, B-cell-depleted T cells, or PBMCs came the material, which was cDNA or gDNA.

CDR3 length equals 18 residues. Germline-derived CDR1 and CDR2 are DFQATT and SNEGSKA (reference sequence). Trimming at V came to 3 bases and at J to 6 bases, leaving 17 bases not matched to a gene. Residents of about two dozen US areas, aged about 18 to 95 years, made up the participants. As processed by the authors: Researchers report that nucleated cell counts were estimated from reference gene primer amplification. Assay used: immunoSEQ multiplex PCR; TCRdb lists only in-frame clones, some missing. V, J and clone size reflect that table, while D and trimming were determined from the DNA. The sample contains about 250,000 clones, 85% of which appear only once.

The J gene is TRBJ2-3, the V gene TRBV20-1; TRBD2 matches 11 bases. This TCR was recovered from a woman aged 50 to 60 with acute COVID-19. The sequencing sample was made of PBMCs or T cells enriched from blood (not recorded which). The CDR3 loop is CSASGSGGANIGPDTQYF. CDR3 bases: TGCAGTGCTAGTGGTAGCGGGGGGGCTAACATAGGCCCCGATACGCAGTATTTT.